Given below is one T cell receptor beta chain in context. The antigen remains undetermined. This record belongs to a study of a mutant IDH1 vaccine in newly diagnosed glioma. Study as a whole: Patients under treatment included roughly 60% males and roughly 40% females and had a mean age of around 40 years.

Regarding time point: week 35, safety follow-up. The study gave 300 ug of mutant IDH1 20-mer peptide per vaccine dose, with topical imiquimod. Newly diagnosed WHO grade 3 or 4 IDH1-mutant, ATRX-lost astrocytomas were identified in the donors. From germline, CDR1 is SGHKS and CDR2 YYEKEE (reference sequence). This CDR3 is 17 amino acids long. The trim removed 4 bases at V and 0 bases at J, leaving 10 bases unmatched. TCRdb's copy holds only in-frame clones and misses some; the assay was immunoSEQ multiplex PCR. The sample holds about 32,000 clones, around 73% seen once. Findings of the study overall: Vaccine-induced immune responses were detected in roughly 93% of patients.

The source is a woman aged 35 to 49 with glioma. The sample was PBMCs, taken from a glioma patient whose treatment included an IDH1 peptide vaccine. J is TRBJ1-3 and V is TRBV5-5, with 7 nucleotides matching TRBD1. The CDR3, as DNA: TGTGCCAGCAGCCCCAGTTGGACAGGAAACTCTGGAAACACCATATATTTT. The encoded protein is CASSPSWTGNSGNTIYF.